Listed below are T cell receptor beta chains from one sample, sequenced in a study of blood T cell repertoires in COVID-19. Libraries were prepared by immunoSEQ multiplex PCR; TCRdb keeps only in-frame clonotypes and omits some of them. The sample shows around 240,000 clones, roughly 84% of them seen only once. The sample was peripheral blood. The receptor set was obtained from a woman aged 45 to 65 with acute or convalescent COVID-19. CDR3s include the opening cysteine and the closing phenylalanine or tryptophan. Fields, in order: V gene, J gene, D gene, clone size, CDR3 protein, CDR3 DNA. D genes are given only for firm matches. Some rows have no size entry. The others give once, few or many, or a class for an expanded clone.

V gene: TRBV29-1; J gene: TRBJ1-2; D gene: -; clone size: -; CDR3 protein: CSVGDSGNGYTF; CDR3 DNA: TGCAGCGTTGGGGACTCTGGGAATGGCTACACCTTC
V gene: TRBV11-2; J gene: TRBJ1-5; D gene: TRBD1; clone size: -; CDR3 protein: CASSSGTGAGQPQHF; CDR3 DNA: TGTGCCAGCAGCTCCGGGACAGGGGCCGGTCAGCCCCAGCATTTT
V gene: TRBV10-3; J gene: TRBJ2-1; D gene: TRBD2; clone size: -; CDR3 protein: CAISASGRAGGAGKDNEQFF; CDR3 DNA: TGTGCCATCAGTGCGTCAGGTAGAGCGGGAGGGGCGGGTAAAGACAATGAGCAGTTCTTC
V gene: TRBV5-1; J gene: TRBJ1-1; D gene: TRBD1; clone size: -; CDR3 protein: CASSLEDRGTEAFF; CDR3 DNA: TGCGCCAGCAGCTTGGAAGACAGGGGCACTGAAGCTTTCTTT
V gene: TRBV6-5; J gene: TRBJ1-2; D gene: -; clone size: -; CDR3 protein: CASTDRSNYGYTF; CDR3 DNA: TGTGCCAGCACGGACAGATCTAACTATGGCTACACCTTC
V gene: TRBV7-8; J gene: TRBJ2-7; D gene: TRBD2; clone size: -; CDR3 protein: CASSLATSGRSGEQYF; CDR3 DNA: TGTGCCAGCAGCTTAGCGACTAGCGGGAGATCTGGCGAGCAGTACTTC
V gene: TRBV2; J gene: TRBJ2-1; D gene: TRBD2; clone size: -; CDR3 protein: CASSGSGRTWNEQFF; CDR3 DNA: TGTGCCAGCAGTGGTAGCGGGAGAACTTGGAATGAGCAGTTCTTC
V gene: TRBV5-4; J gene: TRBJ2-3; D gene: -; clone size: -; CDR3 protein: CASSVGVASIDTQYF; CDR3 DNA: TGTGCCAGCAGCGTCGGCGTAGCTTCAATAGATACGCAGTATTTT
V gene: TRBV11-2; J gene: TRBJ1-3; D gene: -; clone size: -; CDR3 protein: CASSLTHLSGNTIYF; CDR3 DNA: TGTGCCAGCAGCTTAACACATCTCTCTGGAAACACCATATATTTT
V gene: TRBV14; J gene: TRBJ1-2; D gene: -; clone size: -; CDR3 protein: CASSQDRNYGYTF; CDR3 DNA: TGTGCCAGCAGCCAAGACAGAAACTATGGCTACACCTTC
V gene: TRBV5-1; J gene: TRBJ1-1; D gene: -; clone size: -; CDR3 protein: CASSPQTNTEAFF; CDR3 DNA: TGCGCCAGCAGCCCCCAGACAAACACTGAAGCTTTCTTT
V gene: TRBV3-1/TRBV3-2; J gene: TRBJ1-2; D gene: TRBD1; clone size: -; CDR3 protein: CASSQVTGGGYTF; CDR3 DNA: TGTGCCAGCAGCCAAGTAACAGGGGGAGGCTACACCTTC
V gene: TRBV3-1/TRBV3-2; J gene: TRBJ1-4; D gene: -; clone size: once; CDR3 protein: CASSQDSRRGKLFF; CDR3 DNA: TGTGCCAGCAGCCAAGACAGCCGGCGAGGAAAACTGTTTTTT
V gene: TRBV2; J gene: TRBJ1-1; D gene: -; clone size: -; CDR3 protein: CASSDEMGRGTEAFF; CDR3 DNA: TGTGCCAGCAGTGATGAAATGGGAAGGGGGACTGAAGCTTTCTTT
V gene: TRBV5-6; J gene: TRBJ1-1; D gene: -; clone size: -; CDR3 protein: CASSSRLGSLNTEAFF; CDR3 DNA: TGTGCCAGCAGCTCGCGTTTGGGCAGCTTGAACACTGAAGCTTTCTTT
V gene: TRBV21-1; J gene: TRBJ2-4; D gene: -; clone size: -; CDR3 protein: CASSLWTGSGWAKNIQYF; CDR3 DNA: TGTGCCAGCAGCCTCTGGACAGGGTCGGGGTGGGCCAAAAACATTCAGTACTTC
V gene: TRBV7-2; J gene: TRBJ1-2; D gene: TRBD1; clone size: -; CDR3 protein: CASSPGTVFFGYTF; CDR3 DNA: TGTGCCAGCAGCCCTGGGACAGTTTTTTTTGGCTACACCTTC
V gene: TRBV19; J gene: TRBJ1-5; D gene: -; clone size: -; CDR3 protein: CASSIGQYSNQPQHF; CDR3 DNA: TGTGCCAGTAGTATCGGACAGTATAGCAATCAGCCCCAGCATTTT
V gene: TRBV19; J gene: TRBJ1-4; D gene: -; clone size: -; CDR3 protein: CASSISPYEKLFF; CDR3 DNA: TGTGCCAGTAGTATATCTCCCTATGAAAAACTGTTTTTT
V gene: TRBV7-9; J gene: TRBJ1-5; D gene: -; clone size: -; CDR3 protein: CASSLDAGQPQHF; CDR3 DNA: TGTGCCAGCAGCTTAGATGCGGGTCAGCCCCAGCATTTT
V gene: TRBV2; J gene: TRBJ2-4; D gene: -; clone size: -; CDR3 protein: CASSSRFFGGRNIQYF; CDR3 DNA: TGTGCCAGCAGTTCCCGCTTCTTCGGCGGGCGGAACATTCAGTACTTC
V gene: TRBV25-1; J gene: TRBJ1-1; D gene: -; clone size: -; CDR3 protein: CASSESVQNTEAFF; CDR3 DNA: TGTGCCAGCAGTGAATCCGTACAGAACACTGAAGCTTTCTTT